Described below is a single TCR beta chain sequence and its context. Its specificity is unknown. The sample comes from a study of T cell responses to AZD1222 COVID-19 vaccine. Study-level results: Within unmutated variant regions lay the reported targets of nearly half of spike-specific TCRs. Among vaccine-associated CD4 TCRs, coverage spanned spike, with dominance at 160-218 and 743-854. There were mostly white British donors and more females than males, and clonal diversity was possibly underestimated. Spike-specific TCR breadth and depth grew following two AZD1222 doses.

Sequencing was performed with immunoSEQ multiplex PCR; in TCRdb, only in-frame clones are kept and a portion is missing. Found here are more than 100,000 clones, around 86% of them singletons; the top ten hold about 1.2%. CDR3 length equals 13 residues. Trimming cost V 2 bases and J 3 bases, with 7 bases left between them. Per the germline V gene, CDR1 is SGHAT and CDR2 is FQDESV (reference sequence). This sequence joins TRBV11-1 and TRBJ2-5; perhaps TRBD1 as D (6 bases). The specimen was peripheral blood, collected on day 0 of AZD1222 vaccination. The receptor's source is an adult in good health. This chain's CDR3 is CASSLYREETQYF. CDR3 bases: TGTGCCAGCAGCTTATACAGGGAAGAGACCCAGTACTTC. Together with reference TRBV11-1 and TRBJ2-5, the CDR3 gives the full variable domain: EAEVAQSPRYKITEKSQAVAFWCDPISGHATLYWYRQILGQGPELLVQFQDESVVDDSQLPKDRFSAERLKGVDSTLKIQPAELGDSAMYLCASSLYREETQYFGPGTRLLVL.